These 2 T cell receptor beta chains came from one sample sequenced in a study of PD-L1 blockade in urothelial cancer. Noted time point: peripheral blood 6 weeks after treatment start. Only in-frame clones appear in the TCRdb table, and some are missing; sequencing was by immunoSEQ multiplex PCR. The profile shows tens of thousands of clones, about 88% of them singletons. The sample here was PBMCs, taken around atezolizumab (anti-PD-L1) treatment. These receptors were collected from a man aged 70 or older with urothelial cancer.

V usage is TRBV5-5 and J usage is TRBJ1-5; 8 bases agree with TRBD1. Germline V CDR1 and CDR2: SGHKS, YYEKEE (reference sequence). This CDR3 has 14 amino acids. The J segment lost 5 bases and the V segment lost 4 bases, leaving 5 bases of the junction unmatched. The CDR3 nucleotides read TGTGCCAGCAGCCTGACAGGGGCGGATCAGCCCCAGCATTTT. It codes for CASSLTGADQPQHF.

This CDR3 reads CASSLPRGPSYEQYF. In DNA form, the CDR3 reads TGTGCCAGCAGTTTACCCAGGGGCCCATCCTACGAGCAGTACTTC. This sequence joins TRBV7-9 and TRBJ2-7; a possible D gene is TRBD1 (6 bases). The CDR3 runs to 15 residues. In germline, CDR1 is SEHNR, CDR2 FQNEAQ (reference sequence). V lost 6 bases and J lost 1, with 16 bases in between. Using reference TRBV7-9 and TRBJ2-7 for the parts outside the CDR3, the full variable domain is DTGVSQNPRHKITKRGQNVTFRCDPISEHNRLYWYRQTLGQGPEFLTYFQNEAQLEKSRLLSDRFSAERPKGSFSTLEIQRTEQGDSAMYLCASSLPRGPSYEQYFGPGTRLTVT.